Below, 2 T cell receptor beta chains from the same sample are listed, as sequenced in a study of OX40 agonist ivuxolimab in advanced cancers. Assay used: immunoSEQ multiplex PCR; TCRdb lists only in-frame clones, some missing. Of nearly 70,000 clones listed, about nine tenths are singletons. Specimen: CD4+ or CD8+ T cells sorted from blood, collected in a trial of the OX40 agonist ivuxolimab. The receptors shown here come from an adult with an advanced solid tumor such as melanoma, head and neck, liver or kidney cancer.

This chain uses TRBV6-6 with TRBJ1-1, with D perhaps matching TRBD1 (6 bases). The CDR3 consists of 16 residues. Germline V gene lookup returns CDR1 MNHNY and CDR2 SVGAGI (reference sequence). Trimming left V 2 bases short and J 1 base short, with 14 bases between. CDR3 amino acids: CASSYPEGGTNTEAFF. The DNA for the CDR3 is TGTGCCAGCAGTTACCCGGAAGGGGGGACGAACACTGAAGCTTTCTTT.

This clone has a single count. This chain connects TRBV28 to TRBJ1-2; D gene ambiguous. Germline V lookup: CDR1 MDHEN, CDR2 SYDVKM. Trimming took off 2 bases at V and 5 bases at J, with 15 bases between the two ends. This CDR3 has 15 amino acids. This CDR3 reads CASSLDQYFGYGYTF. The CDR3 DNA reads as TGTGCCAGCAGTTTAGATCAGTACTTTGGGTATGGCTACACCTTC.